Described below is a single T cell receptor beta chain sequence and its context. The antigen is undetermined. The data belong to a study of radiation and T cells in renal cell carcinoma. Study observations and caveats: No pretreatment tumor biopsies were available for baseline clonotypes.

The assay was immunoSEQ multiplex PCR, and TCRdb's table has in-frame clones only and misses some. In the table there are some 78,000 clones, about nine tenths of which are singletons. The CDR3 contains 11 residues. V dropped 3 bases and J dropped 6 bases, with 7 bases sitting between them. Germline values: CDR1 DFQATT, CDR2 SNEGSKA (reference sequence). Time point reported: blood 4 weeks post-SBRT, at nephrectomy. The treatment: 15 Gy SBRT to primary tumor, nephrectomy 4 weeks later. This TCR was recovered from a woman aged 65 to 85 with renal cell carcinoma. Here the sequenced sample was blood, taken from a patient whose treatment included radiotherapy and nephrectomy. V usage is TRBV20-1 and J usage is TRBJ2-3; D is unresolved. The DNA for the CDR3 is TGCAGTGCTAGCTGGATGGATACGCAGTATTTT. It encodes CSASWMDTQYF.